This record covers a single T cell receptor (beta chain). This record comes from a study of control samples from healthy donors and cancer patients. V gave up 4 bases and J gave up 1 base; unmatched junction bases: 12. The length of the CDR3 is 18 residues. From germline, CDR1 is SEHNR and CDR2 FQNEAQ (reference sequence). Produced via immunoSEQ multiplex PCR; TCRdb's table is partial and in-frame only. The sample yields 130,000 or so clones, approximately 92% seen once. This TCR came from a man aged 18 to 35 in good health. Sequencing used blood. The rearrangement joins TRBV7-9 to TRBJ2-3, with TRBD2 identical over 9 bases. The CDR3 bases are TGTGCCAGCAGCTCCATAGCGGGGGCCACGATACGCACAGATACGCAGTATTTT. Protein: CASSSIAGATIRTDTQYF.